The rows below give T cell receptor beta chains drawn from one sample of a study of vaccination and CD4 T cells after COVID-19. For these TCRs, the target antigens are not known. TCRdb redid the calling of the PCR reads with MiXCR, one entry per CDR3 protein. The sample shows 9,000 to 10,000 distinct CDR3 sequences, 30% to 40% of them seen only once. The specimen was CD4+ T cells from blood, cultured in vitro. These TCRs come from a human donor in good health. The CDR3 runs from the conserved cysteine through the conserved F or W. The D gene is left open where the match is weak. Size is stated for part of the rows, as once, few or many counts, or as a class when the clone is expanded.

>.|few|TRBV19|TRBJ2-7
CASSILNGPYEQYF
TGTGCCAGTAGTATTCTTAACGGACCCTACGAGCAGTACTTC
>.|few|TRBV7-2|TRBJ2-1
CASSSSFTGSYNEQFF
TGTGCCAGCAGCTCCTCCTTCACGGGCTCCTACAATGAGCAGTTCTTC
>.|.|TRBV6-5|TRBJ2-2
CASSSGLLNTGELFF
TGTGCCAGCAGTTCGGGACTCCTGAACACCGGGGAGCTGTTTTTT
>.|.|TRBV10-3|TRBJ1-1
CAISATGNTEAFF
TGTGCCATCAGCGCAACAGGTAACACTGAAGCTTTCTTT
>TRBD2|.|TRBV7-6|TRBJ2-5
CASSRLAGGEGYQETQYF
TGTGCCAGCAGCCGACTAGCGGGGGGGGAAGGGTACCAAGAGACCCAGTACTTC
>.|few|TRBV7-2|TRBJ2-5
CASSSYGQRETQYF
TGTGCCAGCAGCTCGTACGGCCAGCGGGAGACCCAGTACTTC
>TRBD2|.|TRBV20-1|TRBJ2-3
CSAREPSGPSYTTDTQYF
TGCAGTGCTAGAGAACCTAGCGGGCCGTCCTACACTACAGATACGCAGTATTTT
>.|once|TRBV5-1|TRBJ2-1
CASSLSSGYGEQFF
TGCGCCAGCAGCTTGTCGTCGGGGTATGGTGAGCAGTTCTTC
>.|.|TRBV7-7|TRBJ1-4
CASSRRLGEKLFF
TGTGCTAGCAGCCGGAGGCTCGGAGAAAAACTGTTTTTT
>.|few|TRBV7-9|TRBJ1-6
CASSSDPLPPYNSPLHF
TGTGCCAGCAGCTCGGACCCCCTTCCCCCGTATAATTCACCCCTCCACTTT
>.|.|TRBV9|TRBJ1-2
CASSLGGEIYGYTF
TGTGCCAGCAGCCTTGGGGGTGAAATATATGGCTACACCTTC
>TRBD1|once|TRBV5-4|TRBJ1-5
CASSRDSGQPQHF
TGTGCCAGCAGCCGGGACAGCGGCCAGCCCCAGCATTTT
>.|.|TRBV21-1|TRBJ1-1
CASSKGTGPHTEAFF
TGTGCCAGCAGCAAAGGGACGGGACCCCACACTGAAGCTTTCTTT
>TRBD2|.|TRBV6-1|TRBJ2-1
CASSQRLAGGVKRGYEQFF
TGTGCCAGCAGCCAACGACTAGCGGGAGGGGTAAAACGTGGGTATGAGCAGTTCTTC
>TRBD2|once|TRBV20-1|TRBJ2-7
CRGLAEASYEQYF
TGCAGGGGACTAGCGGAGGCCTCCTACGAGCAGTACTTC
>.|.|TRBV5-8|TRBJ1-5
CASSWIVRVNSNQPQHF
TGTGCCAGCAGCTGGATAGTCAGGGTCAATAGCAATCAGCCCCAGCATTTT
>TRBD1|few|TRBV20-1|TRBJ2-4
CSAKAGTGKNIQYF
TGCAGTGCCAAGGCCGGGACAGGGAAAAACATTCAGTACTTC
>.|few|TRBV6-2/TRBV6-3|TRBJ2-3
CASFIPGGTDTQYF
TGTGCCAGTTTCATACCAGGAGGCACAGATACGCAGTATTTT